This TCR beta chain came from a study of blood T cell repertoires in COVID-19. Study context: Sites in the United States, Italy and Spain provided acute and convalescent COVID-19 samples.

The V and J ends lost 5 bases and 3 bases, in that order; junction bases with no gene match: 8. This CDR3 is built from 15 residues. The germline V gene has CDR1 SGHKS and CDR2 YYEKEE (reference sequence). Using immunoSEQ multiplex PCR, the repertoire was profiled, and TCRdb retains in-frame clones only, with some absent. This table holds under 130,000 clones, roughly 84% found once. The chain recombines TRBV5-5 with TRBJ1-5; 7 nucleotides agree with TRBD1. This sequence originates from a human donor in a cohort sampled during active or convalescent COVID-19. The sample was peripheral blood. The CDR3 loop reads CASSPRQGPNQPQHF. CDR3 sequence (DNA): TGTGCCAGCAGTCCCCGACAGGGCCCCAATCAGCCCCAGCATTTT.